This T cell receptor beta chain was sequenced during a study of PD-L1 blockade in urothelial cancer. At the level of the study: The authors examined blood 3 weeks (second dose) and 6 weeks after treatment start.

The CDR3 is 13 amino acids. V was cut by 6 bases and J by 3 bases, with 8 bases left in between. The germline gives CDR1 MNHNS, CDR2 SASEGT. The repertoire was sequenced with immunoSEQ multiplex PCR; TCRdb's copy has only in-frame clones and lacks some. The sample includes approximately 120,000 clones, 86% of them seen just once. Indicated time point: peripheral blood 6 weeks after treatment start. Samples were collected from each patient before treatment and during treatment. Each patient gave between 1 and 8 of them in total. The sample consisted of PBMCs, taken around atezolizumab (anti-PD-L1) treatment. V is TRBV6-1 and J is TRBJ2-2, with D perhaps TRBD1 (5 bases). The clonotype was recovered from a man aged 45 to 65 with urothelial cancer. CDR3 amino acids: CASRQAYTGELFF. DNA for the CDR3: TGTGCCAGCAGACAGGCTTACACCGGGGAGCTGTTTTTT.